This paragraph reports one T cell receptor (beta chain). The read is 3 residues too short to cover the CDR3 end, so that end is filled in from the germline J gene. Some clones are missing from TCRdb's copy, which holds only in-frame ones; the method was immunoSEQ multiplex PCR. The sample totals 45,000 to 50,000 clones. CDR3 length: 14 amino acids. CDR1 and CDR2 from the germline V gene are SNHLY and FYNNEI. After removal of 7 bases from V and 5 bases from J, the junction contained 8 bases not matched to a gene. This entry comes from a study of T cells in women clearing cervical HPV infection. The J gene is TRBJ2-5, the V gene TRBV2; TRBD1 agrees at 9 bases. Sequenced sample: blood buffy coat. The clonotype comes from a woman between 18 and 75 years old with a cervical HPV16 infection that either progressed to CIN3+ or cleared (not recorded which). The part of the CDR3 DNA that was read is TGTGCCAGCATTCTTGACAGGGGGATTGAGACC. Translation: CASILDRGIET. The whole CDR3 protein reads CASILDRGIETQYF.